The clone carrying this TCR beta chain was detected ten times or more. Its specificity is unknown. The record originates from a study of T-cell memory formation after mild COVID-19. About the study: Most TCR clusters belonged to a single donor. General study findings and limits: Later expanders leaned CD4+, whereas clones that contracted between day 15 and 85 were balanced CD4/CD8.

One entry per CDR3 protein, called by TCRdb with MiXCR from the 5' RACE reads. The sample carries about 200,000 distinct CDR3 sequences, approximately 10% recorded once. Sequenced material: PBMCs or a T cell subset sorted from them (not recorded which). The receptor's source is a man between 18 and 29 years old who had mild COVID-19 (a few samples of this study predate the infection). Cell type and time point are not known.

The CDR3 region is CASSRDPAQETQYF. The CDR3, as DNA: TGTGCCAGCAGTCGGGATCCCGCACAAGAGACCCAGTACTTC. The chain has TRBV6-5 and TRBJ2-5, with TRBD2 as a possible D gene (5 bases). The CDR3 has 14 amino acids. The germline V gene encodes CDR1 MNHEY and CDR2 SVGAGI. The ends were cut back, 5 bases at V and 2 bases at J, with 12 bases in the middle.